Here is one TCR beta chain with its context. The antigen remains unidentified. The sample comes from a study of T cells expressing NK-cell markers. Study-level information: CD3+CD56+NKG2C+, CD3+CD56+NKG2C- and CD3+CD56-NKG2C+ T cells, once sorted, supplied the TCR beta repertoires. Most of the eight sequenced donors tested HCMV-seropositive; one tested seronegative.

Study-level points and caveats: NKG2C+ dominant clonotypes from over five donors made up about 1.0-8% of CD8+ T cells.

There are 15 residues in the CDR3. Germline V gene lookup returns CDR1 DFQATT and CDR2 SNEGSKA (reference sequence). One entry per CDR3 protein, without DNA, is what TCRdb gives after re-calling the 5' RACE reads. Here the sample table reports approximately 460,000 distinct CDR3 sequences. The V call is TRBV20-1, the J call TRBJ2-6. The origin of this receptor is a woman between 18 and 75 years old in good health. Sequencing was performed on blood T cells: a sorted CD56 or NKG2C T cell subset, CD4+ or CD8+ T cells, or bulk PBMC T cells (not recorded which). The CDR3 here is CSARISGRGANVLTF.